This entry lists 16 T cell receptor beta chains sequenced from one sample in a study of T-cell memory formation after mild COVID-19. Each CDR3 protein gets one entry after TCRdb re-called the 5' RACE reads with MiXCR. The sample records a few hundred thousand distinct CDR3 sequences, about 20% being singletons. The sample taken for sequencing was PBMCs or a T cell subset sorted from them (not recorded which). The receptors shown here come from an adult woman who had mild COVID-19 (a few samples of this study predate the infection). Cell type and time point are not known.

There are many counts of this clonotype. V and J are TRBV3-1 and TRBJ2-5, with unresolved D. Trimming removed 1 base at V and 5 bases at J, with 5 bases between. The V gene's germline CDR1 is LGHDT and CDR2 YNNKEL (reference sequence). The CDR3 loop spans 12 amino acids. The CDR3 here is CASSQVRETQYF. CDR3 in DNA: TGTGCCAGCAGCCAAGTTCGGGAGACCCAGTACTTC.

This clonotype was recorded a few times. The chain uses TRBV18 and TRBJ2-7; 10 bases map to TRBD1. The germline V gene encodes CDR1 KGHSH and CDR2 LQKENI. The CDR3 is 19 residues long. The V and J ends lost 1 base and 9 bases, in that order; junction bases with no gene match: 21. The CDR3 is CASSPRDRDRGSSNLGQYF. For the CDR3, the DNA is TGTGCCAGCTCACCACGGGACCGGGACAGGGGTTCGAGCAACCTGGGGCAGTACTTC.

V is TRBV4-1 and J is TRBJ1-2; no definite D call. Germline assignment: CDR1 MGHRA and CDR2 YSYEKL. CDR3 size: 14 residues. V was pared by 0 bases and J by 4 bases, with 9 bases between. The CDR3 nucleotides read TGCGCCAGCAGCCAAGATGCCTTGGGCTATGGCTACACCTTC. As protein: CASSQDALGYGYTF.

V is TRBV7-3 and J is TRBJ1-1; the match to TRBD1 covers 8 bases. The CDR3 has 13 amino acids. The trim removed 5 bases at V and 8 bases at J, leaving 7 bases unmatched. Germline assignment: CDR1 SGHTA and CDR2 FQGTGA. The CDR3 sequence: CASSAQGAREAFF. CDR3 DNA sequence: TGTGCCAGCAGCGCTCAGGGGGCCAGGGAAGCTTTCTTT.

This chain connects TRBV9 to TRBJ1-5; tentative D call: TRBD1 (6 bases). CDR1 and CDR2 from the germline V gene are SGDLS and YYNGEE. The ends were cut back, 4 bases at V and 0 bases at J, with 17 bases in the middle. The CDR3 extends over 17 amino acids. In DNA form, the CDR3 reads TGTGCCAGCAGCCCTGGACAGTACTCCTATAGCAATCAGCCCCAGCATTTT. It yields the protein CASSPGQYSYSNQPQHF.

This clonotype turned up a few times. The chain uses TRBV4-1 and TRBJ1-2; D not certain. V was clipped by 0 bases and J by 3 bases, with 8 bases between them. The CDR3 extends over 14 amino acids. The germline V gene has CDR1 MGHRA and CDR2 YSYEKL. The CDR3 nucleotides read TGCGCCAGCAGCCAAGATTACCGAGACTATGGCTACACCTTC. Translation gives CASSQDYRDYGYTF.

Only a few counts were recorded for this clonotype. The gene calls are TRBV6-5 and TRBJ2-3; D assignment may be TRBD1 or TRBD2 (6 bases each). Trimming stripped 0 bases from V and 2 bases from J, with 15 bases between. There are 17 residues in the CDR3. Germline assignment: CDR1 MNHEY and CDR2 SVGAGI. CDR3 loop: CASSYSDYRVNTDTQYF. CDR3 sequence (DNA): TGTGCCAGCAGTTACTCGGACTACAGGGTAAACACAGATACGCAGTATTTT.

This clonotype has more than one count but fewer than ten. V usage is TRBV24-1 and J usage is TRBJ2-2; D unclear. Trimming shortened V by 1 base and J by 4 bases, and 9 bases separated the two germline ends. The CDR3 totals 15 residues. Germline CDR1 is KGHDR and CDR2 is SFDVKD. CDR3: CATSDLSQTTGELFF. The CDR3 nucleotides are TGTGCCACCAGTGATTTATCGCAAACCACCGGGGAGCTGTTTTTT.

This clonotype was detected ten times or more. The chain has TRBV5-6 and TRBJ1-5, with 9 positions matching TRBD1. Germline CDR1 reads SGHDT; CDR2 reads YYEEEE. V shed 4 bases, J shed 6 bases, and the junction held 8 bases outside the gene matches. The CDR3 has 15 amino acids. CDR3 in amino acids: CASSTTTGGGQPQHF. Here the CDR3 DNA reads TGTGCCAGCAGCACCACCACAGGGGGCGGTCAGCCCCAGCATTTT. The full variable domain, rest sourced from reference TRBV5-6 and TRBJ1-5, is DAGVTQSPTHLIKTRGQQVTLRCSPKSGHDTVSWYQQALGQGPQFIFQYYEEEERQRGNFPDRFSGHQFPNYSSELNVNALLLGDSALYLCASSTTTGGGQPQHFGDGTRLSIL.

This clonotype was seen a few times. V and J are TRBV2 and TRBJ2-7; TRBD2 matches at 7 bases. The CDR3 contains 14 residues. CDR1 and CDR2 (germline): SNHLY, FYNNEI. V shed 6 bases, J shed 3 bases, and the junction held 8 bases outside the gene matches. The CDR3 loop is CASRERGLYYEQYF. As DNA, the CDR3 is TGTGCCAGCAGAGAGCGGGGCCTTTACTACGAGCAGTACTTC. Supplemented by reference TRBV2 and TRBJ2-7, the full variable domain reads EPEVTQTPSHQVTQMGQEVILRCVPISNHLYFYWYRQILGQKVEFLVSFYNNEISEKSEIFDDQFSVERPDGSNFTLKIRSTKLEDSAMYFCASRERGLYYEQYFGPGTRLTVT.

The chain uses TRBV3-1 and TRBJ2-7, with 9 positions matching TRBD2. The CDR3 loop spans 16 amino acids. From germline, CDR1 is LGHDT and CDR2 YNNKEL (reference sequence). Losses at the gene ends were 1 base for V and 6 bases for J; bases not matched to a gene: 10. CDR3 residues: CASSQGAGTSLSEQYF. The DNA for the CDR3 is TGTGCCAGCAGCCAAGGGGCCGGGACTAGCCTTAGCGAGCAGTACTTC.

CDR3 loop: CASSERTGGGTEAFF. CDR3 bases: TGCGCCAGCAGCGAGCGGACAGGGGGGGGCACTGAAGCTTTCTTT. V is TRBV5-1 and J is TRBJ1-1, with TRBD1 identical over 10 bases. The CDR3 consists of 15 residues. From germline, CDR1 is SGHRS and CDR2 YFSETQ. V shed 4 bases, J shed 4 bases, and the junction held 7 bases outside the gene matches.

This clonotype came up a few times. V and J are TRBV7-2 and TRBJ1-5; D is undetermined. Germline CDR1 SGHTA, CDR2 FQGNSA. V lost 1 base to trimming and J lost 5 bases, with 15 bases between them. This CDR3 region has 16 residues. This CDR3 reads CASSLGSGQSDQPQHF. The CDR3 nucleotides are TGTGCCAGCAGCTTAGGATCTGGGCAGTCTGATCAGCCCCAGCATTTT.

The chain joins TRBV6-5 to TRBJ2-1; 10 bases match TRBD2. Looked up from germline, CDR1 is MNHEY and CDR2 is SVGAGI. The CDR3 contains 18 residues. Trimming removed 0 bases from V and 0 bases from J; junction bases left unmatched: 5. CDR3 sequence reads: CASSYSTSGRYSYNEQFF. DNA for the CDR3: TGTGCCAGCAGTTACTCGACTAGCGGGCGATACTCCTACAATGAGCAGTTCTTC.

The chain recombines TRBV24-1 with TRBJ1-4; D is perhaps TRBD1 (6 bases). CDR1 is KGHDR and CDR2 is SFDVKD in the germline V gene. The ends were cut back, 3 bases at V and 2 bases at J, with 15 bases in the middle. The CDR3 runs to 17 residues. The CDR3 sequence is CATSDGPNRATNEKLFF. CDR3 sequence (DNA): TGTGCCACCAGTGATGGACCTAACAGGGCTACTAATGAAAAACTGTTTTTT.

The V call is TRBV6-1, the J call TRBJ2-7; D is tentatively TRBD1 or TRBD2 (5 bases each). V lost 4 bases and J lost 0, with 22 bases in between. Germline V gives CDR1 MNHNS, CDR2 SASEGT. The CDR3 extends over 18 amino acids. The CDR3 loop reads CASSGLKTGTRSSYEQYF. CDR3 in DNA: TGTGCCAGCAGTGGGTTGAAGACCGGGACCAGGAGCTCCTACGAGCAGTACTTC.